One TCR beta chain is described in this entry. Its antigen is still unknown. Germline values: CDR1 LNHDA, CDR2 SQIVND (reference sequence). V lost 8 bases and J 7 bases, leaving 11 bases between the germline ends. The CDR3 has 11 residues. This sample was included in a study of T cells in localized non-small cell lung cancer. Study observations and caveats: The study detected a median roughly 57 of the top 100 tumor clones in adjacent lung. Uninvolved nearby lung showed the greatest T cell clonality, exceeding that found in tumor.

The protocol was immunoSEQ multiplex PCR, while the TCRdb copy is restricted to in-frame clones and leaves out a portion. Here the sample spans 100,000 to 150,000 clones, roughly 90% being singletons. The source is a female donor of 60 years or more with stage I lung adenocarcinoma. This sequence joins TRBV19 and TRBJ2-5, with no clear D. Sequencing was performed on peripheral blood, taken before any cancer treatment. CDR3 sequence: CASSQEGTQYF. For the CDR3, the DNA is TGTGCCAGTTCTCAGGAAGGGACCCAGTACTTC.